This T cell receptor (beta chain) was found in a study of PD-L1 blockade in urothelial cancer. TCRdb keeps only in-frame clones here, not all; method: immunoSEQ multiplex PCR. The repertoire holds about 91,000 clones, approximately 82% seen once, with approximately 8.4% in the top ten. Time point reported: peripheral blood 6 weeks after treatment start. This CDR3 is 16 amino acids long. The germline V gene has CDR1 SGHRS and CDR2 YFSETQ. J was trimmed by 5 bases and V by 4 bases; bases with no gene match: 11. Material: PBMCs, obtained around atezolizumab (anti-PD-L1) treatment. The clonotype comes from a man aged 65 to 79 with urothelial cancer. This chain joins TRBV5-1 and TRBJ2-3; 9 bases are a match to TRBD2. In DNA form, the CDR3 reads TGCGCCAGCAGCCTGCCCGGGACTAGCTTGAAAGATACGCAGTATTTT. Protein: CASSLPGTSLKDTQYF.